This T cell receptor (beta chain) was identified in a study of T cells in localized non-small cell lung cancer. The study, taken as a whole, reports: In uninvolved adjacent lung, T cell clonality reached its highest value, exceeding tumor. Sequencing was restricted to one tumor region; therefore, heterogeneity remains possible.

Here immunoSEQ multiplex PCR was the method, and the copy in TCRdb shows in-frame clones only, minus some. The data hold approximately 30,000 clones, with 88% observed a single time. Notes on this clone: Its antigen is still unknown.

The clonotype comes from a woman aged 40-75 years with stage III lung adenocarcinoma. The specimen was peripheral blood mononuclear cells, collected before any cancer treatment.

The CDR3 sequence is CASSTRQGSNTGELFF. CDR3 in DNA: TGCGCCAGCAGTACAAGACAGGGGTCGAACACCGGGGAGCTGTTTTTT. The chain has TRBV4-1 and TRBJ2-2; 8 nucleotides match TRBD1. Germline values: CDR1 MGHRA, CDR2 YSYEKL. CDR3 size: 16 residues. Germline trimming cut 6 bases from V and 0 bases from J; bases unmatched to any gene: 6.